This T cell receptor beta chain was retrieved from a study of blood T cell repertoires in COVID-19. Those enrolled, adults aged 18 to 89 years, came from some 25 US areas. Clinical histories supplied by participants themselves formed the basis of cohort assignment. Exposed enrollees had met someone with a PCR-confirmed or clinician-diagnosed COVID-19 case at some point within the 2 weeks before study entry. Assay: immunoSEQ multiplex PCR; the TCRdb copy retains only in-frame clones and omits some. The sample yields 250,000 or so clones, about four fifths seen once. This clone turned up a few times. This sample also contains other DNA sequences that code for the same CDR3. This receptor was identified in a woman between 40 and 50 years old who had been exposed to COVID-19. The sequenced sample consisted of PBMCs or T cells enriched from blood (not recorded which).

As DNA, the CDR3 is TGTGCCAGCTCACCACCGGGACTAGCGTCTAATGAGCAGTTCTTC. Translated: CASSPPGLASNEQFF. The chain is built from TRBV18 and TRBJ2-1; TRBD2 agrees at 10 bases. Germline V gives CDR1 KGHSH, CDR2 LQKENI. The length of the CDR3 is 15 residues. The junction had 3 bases not matched to a gene; V was cut back by 0 bases and J by 7 bases. The variable domain in full, completed from reference TRBV18 and TRBJ2-1, reads NAGVMQNPRHLVRRRGQEARLRCSPMKGHSHVYWYRQLPEEGLKFMVYLQKENIIDESGMPKERFSAEFPKEGPSILRIQQVVRGDSAAYFCASSPPGLASNEQFFGPGTRLTVL.